The 26 T cell receptor beta chains below come from one sample, sequenced in a study of metastatic and nonmetastatic thyroid tumors. There were no patients who had received any treatment before thyroid surgery. TCRdb reassembled clones from the PCR reads with MiXCR. The profile covers about 93,000 clones, with 10% to 15% appearing a single time and 11% taken by the ten largest. The sequencing input was blood. Every receptor here comes from a female donor with papillary thyroid cancer or a benign thyroid nodule (not recorded which). Some clones in this sample may be carry-over from other donors' samples.

To note about this clone: An end of the junction differs from the germline gene, which may be a read error. The rearrangement uses TRBV6-2 or TRBV6-3 and TRBJ1-5; 7 bases map to TRBD1. The CDR3 has 16 amino acids. Per the germline V gene, CDR1 is MNHEY and CDR2 is SVGEGT. In DNA, the CDR3 is TGTGCCAGCAGTTATTGGGAGGGGGCTGCCAATCAGCCCAAGCATTTT. Amino acids: CASSYWEGAANQPKHF.

J is TRBJ1-3 and V is TRBV11-1; 7 bases fit TRBD1. Germline V gives CDR1 SGHAT, CDR2 FQDESV (reference sequence). The V segment lost 10 bases and the J segment 4 bases; nucleotides outside the gene matches: 16. The CDR3 length is 16 residues. In DNA, the CDR3 is TGTGCCATCGGCTTAGACGGGACAGATTCGGGAAACACCATATATTTT. Its translation: CAIGLDGTDSGNTIYF.

This clone was counted at least ten times. Additional DNA sequences in this sample encode the identical CDR3. The gene calls are TRBV27 and TRBJ2-1; 8 bases agree with TRBD1. The CDR3 is made up of 18 amino acids. The V gene's germline CDR1 is MNHEY and CDR2 SMNVEV (reference sequence). V lost 2 bases and J lost 0; bases outside the gene matches: 9. Here the CDR3 reads CASSLSQGAFSSYNEQFF. In DNA form, the CDR3 reads TGTGCCAGCAGTTTAAGTCAGGGGGCTTTTAGCTCCTACAATGAGCAGTTCTTC.

This clone appeared many times. The rearrangement joins TRBV19 to TRBJ2-5, with 10 nucleotides matching TRBD1. This CDR3 is 15 amino acids long. Germline CDR1 and CDR2: LNHDA and SQIVND (reference sequence). V shed 6 bases and J 2 bases; nucleotides not matched to a gene: 6. CDR3 region: CASRADRGVQETQYF. The CDR3 bases are TGTGCCAGTAGAGCGGACAGGGGGGTACAAGAGACCCAGTACTTC. Variable domain in full (rest from reference TRBV19 and TRBJ2-5): DGGITQSPKYLFRKEGQNVTLSCEQNLNHDAMYWYRQDPGQGLRLIYYSQIVNDFQKGDIAEGYSVSREKKESFPLTVTSAQKNPTAFYLCASRADRGVQETQYFGPGTRLLVL.

The chain joins TRBV25-1 to TRBJ2-5; TRBD1 matches 7 bases. CDR1 and CDR2 (germline): MGHDK, SYGVNS. The CDR3 has 14 amino acids. V gave up 4 bases and J gave up 2 bases; unmatched junction bases: 4. In DNA form, the CDR3 reads TGTGCCAGCAGTGCTCGGACAGGACAAGAGACCCAGTACTTC. Its translation is CASSARTGQETQYF.

This clone was counted ten times or more. This rearrangement joins TRBV7-6 to TRBJ2-7; D is perhaps TRBD1 (6 bases). Germline CDR1 and CDR2: SGHVS and FNYEAQ. V was trimmed by 5 bases and J by 3 bases, leaving 17 bases between them. The CDR3 has 15 amino acids. CDR3 nucleotides: TGTGCCAGCAGCCCTTTAGTAGGGGGACGCTACGAGCAGTACTTC. Its translation is CASSPLVGGRYEQYF.

As to this clone: Sequence at one end of the junction differs from germline and may be a read error. This chain uses TRBV9 with TRBJ2-3; 8 bases match TRBD1. CDR1 SGDLS and CDR2 YYNGEE come from the germline V gene. The CDR3 runs 16 residues. The CDR3: CASRVARTGSTDTQYF. The CDR3 nucleotides read TGTGCCAGCAGAGTAGCTAGGACAGGGAGCACAGATACGCAGTATTTT.

There are many counts of this clone. The genes are TRBV4-3 and TRBJ2-2; TRBD2 agrees at 8 bases. The germline gives CDR1 LGHNA, CDR2 YSLEER. The length of the CDR3 is 16 residues. With V trimmed by 2 bases and J by 0 bases, 2 bases remained unmatched. The CDR3 spells CASSQNSGANTGELFF. The CDR3 DNA is TGCGCCAGCAGCCAAAATAGCGGGGCGAACACCGGGGAGCTGTTTTTT.

This clone was seen many times. The genes are TRBV20-1 and TRBJ1-5; D gene unclear. There are 13 residues in the CDR3. The ends were cut back, 0 bases at V and 2 bases at J, with 5 bases in the middle. The germline CDR1 and CDR2 sequences are DFQATT and SNEGSKA (reference sequence). The chain's CDR3 is CSARDSGNQPQHF. In DNA form, the CDR3 reads TGCAGTGCTAGAGATTCCGGCAATCAGCCCCAGCATTTT.

This clone was recorded many times. A read error may account for a junction end that differs from germline. Within the sample, other DNA sequences also encode this same CDR3. CDR3 loop: CAGSDPGYEQYF. The DNA of the CDR3 is TGTGCCGGCAGTGATCCGGGCTACGAGCAGTACTTC. The J gene is TRBJ2-7, the V gene TRBV25-1, with D uncertain. The CDR3 has 12 amino acids. Germline V lookup: CDR1 MGHDK, CDR2 SYGVNS.

There are many counts of this clone. The rearrangement uses TRBV3-1 and TRBJ2-4; 8 bases map to TRBD2. J gave up 3 bases and V 4 bases, and 11 bases lay outside the gene matches. The CDR3 contains 17 residues. Germline V gene data show CDR1 as LGHDT and CDR2 as YNNKEL (reference sequence). This CDR3 reads CASSPFPGGDVKNIQYF. The CDR3 DNA reads TGTGCCAGCAGCCCCTTTCCCGGGGGGGACGTCAAAAACATTCAGTACTTC.

This chain joins TRBV6-1 and TRBJ2-2; D is uncertain. The CDR3 covers 14 residues. Per germline, CDR1 MNHNS and CDR2 SASEGT. Between the trimmed V and J ends, which lost 6 bases and 2 bases, there was a span of 10 bases. For the CDR3, the DNA is TGTGCCAGCAGCGAGTCTCCTAACACCGGGGAGCTGTTTTTT. This translates into CASSESPNTGELFF.

The J gene is TRBJ2-5, the V gene TRBV20-1; no definite D call. Germline lookup yields CDR1 DFQATT and CDR2 SNEGSKA (reference sequence). The CDR3 extends over 10 amino acids. V lost 6 bases, J lost 8 bases, and 10 bases lay in between. The CDR3 protein is CSAGTVTQYF. CDR3 DNA sequence: TGCAGTGCCGGAACGGTTACCCAGTACTTC.

This clone has ten or more counts. This chain connects TRBV27 to TRBJ2-7; D is uncertain. The V end was cut by 4 bases, the J end by 3 bases, with 7 bases between. This CDR3 contains 12 residues. Per germline, CDR1 MNHEY and CDR2 SMNVEV (reference sequence). The DNA of the CDR3 is TGTGCCAGCAGTTCGTCAGACTACGAGCAGTACTTC. Residues: CASSSSDYEQYF.

This clone has a count of ten or more. The chain uses TRBV24-1 and TRBJ2-3; D may be TRBD1 or TRBD2 (6 bases each). Trimming took 6 bases from V and 6 from J, leaving 12 bases between them. The V gene's germline CDR1 is KGHDR and CDR2 SFDVKD. This CDR3 has 13 residues. CDR3 loop: CATSLGGADTQYF. The CDR3 coding sequence is TGTGCCACCAGTTTGGGGGGCGCGGATACGCAGTATTTT.

There are many counts of this clone. This chain links TRBV2 with TRBJ2-7, with 10 bases identical to TRBD1. With 3 bases clipped from V and 5 bases from J, the junction kept 7 bases outside the gene matches. The germline V gene encodes CDR1 SNHLY and CDR2 FYNNEI. The CDR3 has 15 residues. The CDR3 loop is CASSDLRQGAHEQYF. CDR3 sequence (DNA): TGTGCCAGCAGTGATTTGAGACAGGGGGCCCACGAGCAGTACTTC.

This clone occurred many times. The V and J genes are TRBV12-3 or TRBV12-4 and TRBJ1-3; D call uncertain. The CDR3 has 10 amino acids. Trimming left V 9 bases short and J 3 bases short, with 3 bases between. CDR3 sequence: CASSGNTIYF. CDR3 in DNA: TGTGCCAGTAGTGGAAACACCATATATTTT.

This clone was seen repeatedly, ten times or more. The CDR3: CASSNLYNEQFF. The CDR3, as DNA: TGTGCCAGCAGTAACCTGTACAATGAGCAGTTCTTC. This chain uses TRBV6-1 with TRBJ2-1, with D hard to call. There are 12 residues in the CDR3. Trimming shortened V by 5 bases and J by 4 bases, and 6 bases separated the two germline ends. Germline assignment: CDR1 MNHNS and CDR2 SASEGT.

In its sample, this clone was seen many times. The chain is built from TRBV6-1 and TRBJ1-1; no clear D. The CDR3 runs 14 residues. Germline-derived CDR1 and CDR2 are MNHNS and SASEGT. V was shortened by 7 bases and J by 1 base, with 13 bases between the two germline ends. In nucleotides, the CDR3 is TGTGCCAGCAAGGTGTCGTTAGAGAACACTGAAGCTTTCTTT. It encodes CASKVSLENTEAFF.

This clone came up many times. The V and J genes are TRBV7-6 and TRBJ2-3, with D perhaps TRBD2 (6 bases). The germline V gene has CDR1 SGHVS and CDR2 FNYEAQ. The CDR3 extends over 15 amino acids. With 3 bases removed from V and 6 bases from J, the gap between germline ends came to 16 bases. The CDR3 here is CASSLRTTGADTQYF. CDR3 DNA: TGTGCCAGCAGCTTGCGGACGACGGGAGCCGATACGCAGTATTTT.

In its sample, this clone was seen many times. CDR3 loop: CASSPQAREETQYF. The CDR3 bases are TGTGCCAGCAGCCCCCAGGCCAGGGAGGAGACCCAGTACTTC. The rearrangement links TRBV28 to TRBJ2-5, with D possibly called TRBD1 or TRBD2 (5 bases each). CDR3 size: 14 residues. In germline, CDR1 is MDHEN, CDR2 SYDVKM. The V and J ends lost 6 bases and 5 bases respectively, with 16 bases between them.

This clone was counted many times. This sequence joins TRBV30 and TRBJ2-2; 11 positions agree with TRBD2. V trimming: 5 bases; J trimming: 3 bases; junction bases outside the gene matches: 5. This CDR3 is 15 amino acids long. In germline, CDR1 is GTSNPN, CDR2 SVGIG (reference sequence). CDR3 protein: CAWVAGGPYTGELFF. CDR3 sequence (DNA): TGTGCCTGGGTAGCGGGAGGGCCTTACACCGGGGAGCTGTTTTTT.

This clone was seen many times. The chain carries TRBV7-9 and TRBJ1-2; no firm D call. Germline V lookup: CDR1 SEHNR, CDR2 FQNEAQ (reference sequence). Trimming cost V 1 base and J 6 bases, with 9 bases left between them. This CDR3 region has 13 residues. CDR3 loop: CASSLDTSHGYTF. In DNA form, the CDR3 reads TGTGCCAGCAGCTTAGATACCTCCCATGGCTACACCTTC. Full variable domain (missing parts from reference TRBV7-9 and TRBJ1-2): DTGVSQNPRHKITKRGQNVTFRCDPISEHNRLYWYRQTLGQGPEFLTYFQNEAQLEKSRLLSDRFSAERPKGSFSTLEIQRTEQGDSAMYLCASSLDTSHGYTFGSGTRLTVV.

This clone was detected many times. This chain joins TRBV4-3 and TRBJ2-2; no clear D gene. Germline CDR1 reads LGHNA; CDR2 reads YSLEER. Trimming stripped 0 bases from V and 3 bases from J, with 5 bases between. This CDR3 contains 14 residues. CDR3 in amino acids: CASSQDRHTGELFF. CDR3 DNA: TGCGCCAGCAGCCAAGACAGACACACCGGGGAGCTGTTTTTT.

This clone was counted at least ten times. The chain carries TRBV4-1 and TRBJ2-7; maybe TRBD2 (5 bases). This CDR3 has 14 amino acids. V gave up 5 bases and J gave up 7 bases, with 18 bases separating them. CDR1 MGHRA and CDR2 YSYEKL come from the germline V gene. CDR3 in DNA: TGCGCCAGCAGCGCCGACTATCCATCGGATGAGCAGTACTTC. This gives the protein CASSADYPSDEQYF.

This clone was found many times. The V gene is TRBV6-1, the J gene TRBJ2-7, with D perhaps TRBD2 (5 bases). CDR1 MNHNS and CDR2 SASEGT come from the germline V gene. V was clipped by 7 bases and J by 0 bases, with 13 bases between them. CDR3 length: 14 amino acids. Here the CDR3 DNA reads TGTGCCAGCACCGCTGCGAGCGGCTCCTACGAGCAGTACTTC. Its translation: CASTAASGSYEQYF.